Shown below are 20 T cell receptor beta chains from a single sample sequenced in a study of human T cells and chemical hapten exposure. A single record per CDR3 protein comes from TCRdb applying MiXCR to the 5' RACE reads. The sample carries some 150,000 distinct CDR3 sequences, around 4.4% recorded once. Extraction of total RNA was performed on unfractionated whole blood. The source of these receptors is a female donor in good health.

This clonotype came up a few times. The J gene is TRBJ2-1, the V gene TRBV20-1; D might be TRBD2 (5 bases). The CDR3 extends over 13 amino acids. Trimming removed 3 bases at V and 4 bases at J, with 10 bases between. Germline V gives CDR1 DFQATT, CDR2 SNEGSKA (reference sequence). This CDR3 reads CSARPAGYNEQFF. CDR3 DNA sequence: TGCAGTGCTAGGCCTGCGGGTTACAATGAGCAGTTCTTC.

This clonotype was found many times. V is TRBV28 and J is TRBJ1-1; 8 nucleotides align to TRBD1. Trimming took 7 bases from V and 4 from J; bases not matched to a gene: 14. The CDR3 totals 16 residues. Germline CDR1 reads MDHEN; CDR2 reads SYDVKM. The DNA for the CDR3 is TGTGCCAGCACCCTACCCGCTCCAGGGGGCCCCACTGAAGCTTTCTTT. Amino acid sequence: CASTLPAPGGPTEAFF. The whole variable domain, filled in from reference TRBV28 and TRBJ1-1, reads DVKVTQSSRYLVKRTGEKVFLECVQDMDHENMFWYRQDPGLGLRLIYFSYDVKMKEKGDIPEGYSVSREKKERFSLILESASTNQTSMYLCASTLPAPGGPTEAFFGQGTRLTVV.

This clonotype was found many times. This chain uses TRBV7-2 with TRBJ1-5; possible D gene TRBD1, 5 bases. The CDR3 spans 16 residues. In germline, CDR1 is SGHTA, CDR2 FQGNSA. V was shortened by 1 base and J by 5 bases, with 15 bases between the two germline ends. The CDR3 reads CASSLVVTEPDQPQHF. CDR3 DNA: TGTGCCAGCAGCTTAGTAGTGACAGAGCCCGATCAGCCCCAGCATTTT. The variable domain in full, with the rest retrieved from reference TRBV7-2 and TRBJ1-5, is GAGVSQSPSNKVTEKGKDVELRCDPISGHTALYWYRQSLGQGLEFLIYFQGNSAPDKSGLPSDRFSAERTGGSVSTLTIQRTQQEDSAVYLCASSLVVTEPDQPQHFGDGTRLSIL.

This clonotype was seen ten or more times. Written as DNA, the CDR3 is TGTGCCAGCAGCCCCAGCAGGGTGGGCGGAACTAATGAAAAACTGTTTTTT. Translating it yields CASSPSRVGGTNEKLFF. The chain links TRBV25-1 to TRBJ1-4; D may be TRBD1 (5 bases). V was cut by 6 bases and J by 1 base, with 18 bases left in between. This CDR3 is built from 17 residues. From germline, CDR1 is MGHDK and CDR2 SYGVNS.

A note on this clonotype: This could be a read error, since a much larger clone is one nucleotide away. The genes are TRBV4-1 and TRBJ2-7; 10 nucleotides align to TRBD1. The J segment lost 3 bases and the V segment lost 2 bases, leaving 10 bases of the junction unmatched. Germline CDR1 and CDR2: MGHRA and YSYEKL. This CDR3 contains 17 residues. The CDR3 protein is CASSQRAAGTGVYEQYF. CDR3 coding DNA: TGCGCCAGCAGCCAAAGAGCGGCCGGGACAGGGGTCTACGAGCAGTACTTC.

The sample holds many counts of this clonotype. CDR3 coding DNA: TGTGCCAGCAGTTTGAACAGGGGTGAGACCCAGTACTTC. As protein: CASSLNRGETQYF. V usage is TRBV27 and J usage is TRBJ2-5, with TRBD1 identical over 7 bases. The CDR3 sequence is 13 residues long. Trimming at V came to 3 bases and at J to 5 bases, leaving 3 bases not matched to a gene. The germline CDR1 and CDR2 sequences are MNHEY and SMNVEV (reference sequence).

Concerning this clonotype itself: A much larger clone lies one base from this, so it may be a read error. This chain links TRBV10-3 with TRBJ1-2; tentative D call: TRBD1 (5 bases). Germline V CDR1 and CDR2: ENHRY, SYGVKD. This CDR3 has 16 amino acids. The CDR3 DNA follows: TGTGCCATCAGCCGGGACTTAGGGCCCAATAGTCTTGGCTACAACTTC. Protein product: CAISRDLGPNSLGYNF.

The chain links TRBV11-2 to TRBJ1-5, with 8 nucleotides matching TRBD1. J was trimmed by 6 bases and V by 5 bases; bases with no gene match: 9. Germline V lookup: CDR1 SGHAT, CDR2 FQNNGV. The CDR3 contains 15 residues. The CDR3, as DNA: TGTGCCAGCAGCCCTCACCAGGGGGCCAGTCAGCCCCAGCATTTT. Its translation is CASSPHQGASQPQHF.

The chain has TRBV5-1 and TRBJ2-3; TRBD2 matches at 7 bases. J gave up 3 bases and V 4 bases, and 14 bases lay outside the gene matches. The CDR3 spans 17 residues. Germline CDR1 is SGHRS and CDR2 is YFSETQ. The CDR3 reads CASSPKVGGLLTDTQYF. CDR3 bases: TGCGCCAGCAGCCCGAAGGTGGGGGGACTACTGACAGATACGCAGTATTTT.

This clonotype has more than one count but fewer than ten. The rearrangement joins TRBV7-2 to TRBJ2-5; 7 bases are a match to TRBD1. J gave up 1 base and V 5 bases, and 10 bases lay outside the gene matches. Germline values: CDR1 SGHTA, CDR2 FQGNSA. The CDR3 is made up of 16 amino acids. CDR3 in DNA: TGTGCCAGCAGCCCTCAGGGGGAGCGGCTCCAAGAGACCCAGTACTTC. The encoded protein is CASSPQGERLQETQYF.

This clonotype was detected many times. The V call is TRBV12-3 or TRBV12-4, the J call TRBJ1-4, with no clear D. This CDR3 contains 13 residues. Deletions cut 2 bases from V and 11 bases from J, with 12 bases between. The CDR3 sequence: CASSLSQIEKLFF. CDR3 sequence (DNA): TGTGCCAGCAGTTTAAGTCAGATCGAGAAACTGTTTTTT.

This clonotype appeared a few times. This chain connects TRBV20-1 to TRBJ2-3; D ambiguous. Trimming shortened V by 5 bases and J by 1 base, and 13 bases separated the two germline ends. Germline V gives CDR1 DFQATT, CDR2 SNEGSKA (reference sequence). The CDR3 is made up of 14 amino acids. CDR3 in DNA: TGCAGTGCTTTGGGCTCCCGTGGCACAGATACGCAGTATTTT. As protein: CSALGSRGTDTQYF.

This clonotype was detected many times. J is TRBJ1-2 and V is TRBV6-5; D gene ambiguous. Germline CDR1 and CDR2: MNHEY and SVGAGI. This CDR3 contains 14 residues. V lost 4 bases and J lost 0, with 9 bases in between. This CDR3 reads CASSLQPANYGYTF. The CDR3 DNA follows: TGTGCCAGCAGTTTACAGCCAGCTAACTATGGCTACACCTTC.

In its sample, this clonotype was seen many times. The CDR3 bases are TGCAGTGCTAGAGACCCGGACAACCCTAATCAGCCCCAGCATTTT. Amino acid sequence: CSARDPDNPNQPQHF. The gene calls are TRBV20-1 and TRBJ1-5; a weak D match, TRBD1 (5 bases). The V end was cut by 0 bases, the J end by 4 bases, with 13 bases between. This CDR3 has 15 amino acids. Germline V gene data show CDR1 as DFQATT and CDR2 as SNEGSKA (reference sequence).

This clonotype was detected ten times or more. V is TRBV1 and J is TRBJ2-4; the D call in the table, TRBD1, was not verified against the DNA. TRBV1 is assigned pseudogene status. This CDR3 has 12 amino acids. CDR3 DNA: TGCACCAGCGTACCAGGACGGGGGGGCTCTTACTTC. Its protein product is CTSVPGRGGSYF.

This clonotype was counted many times. The CDR3 DNA is TGTGCCAGCAGTTACTCTTCGGACAGGGGTGAAAAACTGTTTTTT. Residues: CASSYSSDRGEKLFF. The chain is built from TRBV6-6 and TRBJ1-4; TRBD1 matches at 9 bases. V was pared by 0 bases and J by 7 bases, with 3 bases of the junction left unmatched. This CDR3 is built from 15 residues. Germline CDR1 MNHNY, CDR2 SVGAGI (reference sequence).

This clonotype was counted many times. This chain links TRBV6-5 with TRBJ1-4, with TRBD1 identical over 12 bases. The CDR3 runs 15 residues. Germline CDR1 and CDR2: MNHEY and SVGAGI. V lost 4 bases to trimming and J lost 6 bases; unmatched junction nucleotides: 3. The CDR3 DNA is TGTGCCAGCAGTTCATGGGACAGGGGGCATGAAAAACTGTTTTTT. Amino acids: CASSSWDRGHEKLFF.

This clonotype was found many times. The chain combines TRBV7-2 with TRBJ1-5; weak D call: TRBD1 (6 bases). V shed 5 bases and J shed 5 bases, with 10 bases lying between them. The length of the CDR3 is 13 residues. Germline loops: CDR1 SGHTA, CDR2 FQGNSA. The CDR3 region is CASSTRGDQPQHF. CDR3 sequence (DNA): TGTGCCAGCAGCACCAGGGGCGATCAGCCCCAGCATTTT.

In this sample, this clonotype turned up many times. This chain links TRBV6-5 with TRBJ1-5; 7 bases are a match to TRBD1. The J segment lost 3 bases and the V segment lost 6 bases, leaving 8 bases of the junction unmatched. The CDR3 runs to 15 residues. Looked up from germline, CDR1 is MNHEY and CDR2 is SVGAGI. CDR3 in DNA: TGTGCCAGCAGACCCGGGGACAGCCCCAATCAGCCCCAGCATTTT. It translates to CASRPGDSPNQPQHF.

With respect to this clonotype: The limits of the CDR3 on the DNA are not certain, so only TCRdb's listed CDR3 is given. This rearrangement joins TRBV9 to TRBJ2-2; the table's D call of TRBD2 was not tested on the DNA. Germline V gene sequence: CDR1 SGDLS, CDR2 YYNGEE. Including both end residues, the CDR3 is 17 amino acids long. The CDR3 loop is CASSVDGPARTPGSCFF.